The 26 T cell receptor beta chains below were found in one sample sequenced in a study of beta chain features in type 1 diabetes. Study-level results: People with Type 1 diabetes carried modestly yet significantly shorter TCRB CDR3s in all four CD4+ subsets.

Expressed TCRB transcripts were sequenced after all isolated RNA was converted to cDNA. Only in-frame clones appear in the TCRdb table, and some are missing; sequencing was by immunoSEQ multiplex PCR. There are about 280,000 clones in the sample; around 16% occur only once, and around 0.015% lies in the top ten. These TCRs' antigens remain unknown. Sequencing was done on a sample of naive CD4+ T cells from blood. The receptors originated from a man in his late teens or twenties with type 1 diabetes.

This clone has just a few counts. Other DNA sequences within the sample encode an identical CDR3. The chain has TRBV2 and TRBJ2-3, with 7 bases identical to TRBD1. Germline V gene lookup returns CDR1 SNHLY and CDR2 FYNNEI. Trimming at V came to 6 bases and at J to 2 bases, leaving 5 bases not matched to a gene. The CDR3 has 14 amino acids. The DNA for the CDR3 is TGTGCCAGCAGCCGGGACAGTTCCACAGATACGCAGTATTTT. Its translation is CASSRDSSTDTQYF.

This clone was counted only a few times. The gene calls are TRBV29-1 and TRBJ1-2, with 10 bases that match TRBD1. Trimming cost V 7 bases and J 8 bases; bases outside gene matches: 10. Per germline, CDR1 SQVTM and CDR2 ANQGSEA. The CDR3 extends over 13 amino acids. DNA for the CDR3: TGCAGCGCCGGGAGGACAGGGGGAGACGGCTACACCTTC. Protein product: CSAGRTGGDGYTF.

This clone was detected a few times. CDR3 nucleotides: TGTGCCAGCAGGGAGGGACAGGGCCCCTATGGCTACACCTTC. It codes for CASREGQGPYGYTF. The rearrangement joins TRBV5-6 to TRBJ1-2, with TRBD1 matching over 9 bases. Germline trimming cut 5 bases from V and 4 bases from J; bases unmatched to any gene: 6. The CDR3 consists of 14 residues. Germline values: CDR1 SGHDT, CDR2 YYEEEE.

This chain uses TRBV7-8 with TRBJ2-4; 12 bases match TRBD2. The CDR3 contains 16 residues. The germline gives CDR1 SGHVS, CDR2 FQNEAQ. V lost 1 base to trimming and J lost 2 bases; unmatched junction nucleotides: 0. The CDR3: CASSLGTSGTKNIQYF. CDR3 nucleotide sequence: TGTGCCAGCAGCTTAGGGACTAGCGGGACCAAAAACATTCAGTACTTC. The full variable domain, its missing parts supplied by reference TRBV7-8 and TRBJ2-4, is GAGVSQSPRYKVAKRGQDVALRCDPISGHVSLFWYQQALGQGPEFLTYFQNEAQLDKSGLPSDRFFAERPEGSVSTLKIQRTQQEDSAVYLCASSLGTSGTKNIQYFGAGTRLSVL.

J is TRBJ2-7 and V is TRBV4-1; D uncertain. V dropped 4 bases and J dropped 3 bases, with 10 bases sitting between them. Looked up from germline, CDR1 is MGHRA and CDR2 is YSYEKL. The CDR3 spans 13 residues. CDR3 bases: TGCGCCAGCAGCCTCTCATCAGGCTACGAGCAGTACTTC. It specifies CASSLSSGYEQYF.

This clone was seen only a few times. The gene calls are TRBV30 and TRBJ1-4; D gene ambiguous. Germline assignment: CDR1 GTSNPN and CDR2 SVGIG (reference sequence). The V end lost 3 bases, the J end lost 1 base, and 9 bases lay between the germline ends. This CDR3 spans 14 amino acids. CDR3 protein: CAWRRRGTNEKLFF. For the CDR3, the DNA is TGTGCCTGGAGGCGACGGGGAACTAATGAAAAACTGTTTTTT.

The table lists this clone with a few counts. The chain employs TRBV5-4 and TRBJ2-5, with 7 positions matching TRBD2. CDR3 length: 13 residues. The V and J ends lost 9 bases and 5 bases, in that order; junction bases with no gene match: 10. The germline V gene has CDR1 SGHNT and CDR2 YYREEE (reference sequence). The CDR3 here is CATEGRGTETQYF. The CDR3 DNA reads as TGTGCCACCGAGGGGCGGGGGACCGAGACCCAGTACTTC. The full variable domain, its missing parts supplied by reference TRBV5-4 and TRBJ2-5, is ETGVTQSPTHLIKTRGQQVTLRCSSQSGHNTVSWYQQALGQGPQFIFQYYREEENGRGNFPPRFSGLQFPNYSSELNVNALELDDSALYLCATEGRGTETQYFGPGTRLLVL.

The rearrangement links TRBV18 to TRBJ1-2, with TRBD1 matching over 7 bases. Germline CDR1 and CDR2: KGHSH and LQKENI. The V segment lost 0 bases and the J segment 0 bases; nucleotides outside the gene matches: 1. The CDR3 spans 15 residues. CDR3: CASSPPGTANYGYTF. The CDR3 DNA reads TGTGCCAGCTCACCACCGGGGACAGCTAACTATGGCTACACCTTC.

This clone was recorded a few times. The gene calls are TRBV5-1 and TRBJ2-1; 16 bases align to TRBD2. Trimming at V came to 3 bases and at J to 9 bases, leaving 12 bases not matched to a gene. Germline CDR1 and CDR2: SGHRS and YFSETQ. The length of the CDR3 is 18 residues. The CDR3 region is CASSSTGTSGGAVSEQFF. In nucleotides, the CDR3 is TGCGCCAGCAGCTCGACCGGGACTAGCGGGGGGGCCGTGAGTGAGCAGTTCTTC.

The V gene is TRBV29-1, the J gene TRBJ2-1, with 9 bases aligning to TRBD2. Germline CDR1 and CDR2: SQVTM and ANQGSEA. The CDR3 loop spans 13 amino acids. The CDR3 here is CSWSGRYYNEQFF. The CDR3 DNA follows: TGCAGTTGGAGCGGGAGGTATTACAATGAGCAGTTCTTC.

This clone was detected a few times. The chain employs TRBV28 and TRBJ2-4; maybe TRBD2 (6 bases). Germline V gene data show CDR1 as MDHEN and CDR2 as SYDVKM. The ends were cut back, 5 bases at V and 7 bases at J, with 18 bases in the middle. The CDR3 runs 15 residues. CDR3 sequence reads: CASSELSSARNIQYF. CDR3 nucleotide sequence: TGTGCCAGCAGTGAACTTTCTAGCGCGCGGAACATTCAGTACTTC.

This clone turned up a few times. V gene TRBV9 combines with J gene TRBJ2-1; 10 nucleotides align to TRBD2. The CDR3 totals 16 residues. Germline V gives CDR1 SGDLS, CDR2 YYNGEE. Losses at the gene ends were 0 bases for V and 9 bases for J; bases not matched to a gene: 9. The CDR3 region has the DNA TGTGCCAGCAGCGTAGTTCCAGCGGGGGGGCAAGGTGAGCAGTTCTTC. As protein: CASSVVPAGGQGEQFF.

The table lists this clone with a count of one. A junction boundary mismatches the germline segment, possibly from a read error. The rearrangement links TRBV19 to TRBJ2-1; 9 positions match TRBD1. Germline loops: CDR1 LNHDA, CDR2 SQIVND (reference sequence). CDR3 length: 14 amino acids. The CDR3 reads CATSRDRVYKEQFF. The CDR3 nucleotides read TGTGCCACATCACGGGACAGGGTCTACAAAGAGCAGTTCTTC. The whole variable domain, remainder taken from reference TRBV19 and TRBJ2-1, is DGGITQSPKYLFRKEGQNVTLSCEQNLNHDAMYWYRQDPGQGLRLIYYSQIVNDFQKGDIAEGYSVSREKKESFPLTVTSAQKNPTAFYLCATSRDRVYKEQFFGPGTRLTVL.

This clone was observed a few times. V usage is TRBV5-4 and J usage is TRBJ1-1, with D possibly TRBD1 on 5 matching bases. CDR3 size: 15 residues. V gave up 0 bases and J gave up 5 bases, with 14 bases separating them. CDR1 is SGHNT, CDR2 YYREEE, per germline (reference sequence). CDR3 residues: CASSLAPRGNTEAFF. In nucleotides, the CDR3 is TGTGCCAGCAGCTTGGCCCCCCGGGGGAATACTGAAGCTTTCTTT.

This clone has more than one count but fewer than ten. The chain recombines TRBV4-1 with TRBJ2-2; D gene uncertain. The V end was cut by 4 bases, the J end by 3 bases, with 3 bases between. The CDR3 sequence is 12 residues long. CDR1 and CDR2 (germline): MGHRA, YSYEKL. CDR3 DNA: TGCGCCAGCAGCCCAGACACCGGGGAGCTGTTTTTT. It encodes CASSPDTGELFF.

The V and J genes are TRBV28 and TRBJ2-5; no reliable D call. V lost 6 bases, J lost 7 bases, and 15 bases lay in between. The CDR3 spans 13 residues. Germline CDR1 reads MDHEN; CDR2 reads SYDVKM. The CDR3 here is CASSATLVGTQYF. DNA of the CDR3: TGTGCCAGCAGCGCCACCCTAGTGGGGACCCAGTACTTC.

CDR3 sequence: CASSVATAGGAETQYF. CDR3 sequence (DNA): TGTGCCAGCAGCGTAGCTACGGCGGGGGGAGCGGAGACCCAGTACTTC. The chain joins TRBV9 to TRBJ2-5; 8 bases are shared with TRBD2. CDR1 is SGDLS and CDR2 is YYNGEE in the germline V gene. The CDR3 covers 16 residues. Trimming at V came to 0 bases and at J to 5 bases, leaving 9 bases not matched to a gene.

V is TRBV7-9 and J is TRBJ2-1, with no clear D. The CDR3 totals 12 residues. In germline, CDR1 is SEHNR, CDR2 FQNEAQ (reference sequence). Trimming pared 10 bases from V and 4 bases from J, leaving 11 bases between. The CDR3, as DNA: TGTGCCACCCCCACGCGTTACAATGAGCAGTTCTTC. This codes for CATPTRYNEQFF.

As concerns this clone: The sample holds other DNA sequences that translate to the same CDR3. CDR3 residues: CASSSVPDTQYF. CDR3 nucleotide sequence: TGTGCCAGCAGCTCGGTCCCCGATACGCAGTATTTT. The V call is TRBV7-2, the J call TRBJ2-3; D unclear. CDR3 size: 12 residues. Germline V lookup: CDR1 SGHTA, CDR2 FQGNSA. V was shortened by 4 bases and J by 6 bases, with 8 bases between the two germline ends.

In DNA, the CDR3 is TGTGCCAGCAGCTTAGTATGGGACGGGACTGGAGGTAAGCAGTTCTTC. It encodes CASSLVWDGTGGKQFF. V gene TRBV7-2 combines with J gene TRBJ2-1; a possible D gene is TRBD2 (6 bases). Germline V gene lookup returns CDR1 SGHTA and CDR2 FQGNSA. The CDR3 is 16 residues long. V shed 1 base and J shed 11 bases, with 21 bases lying between them.

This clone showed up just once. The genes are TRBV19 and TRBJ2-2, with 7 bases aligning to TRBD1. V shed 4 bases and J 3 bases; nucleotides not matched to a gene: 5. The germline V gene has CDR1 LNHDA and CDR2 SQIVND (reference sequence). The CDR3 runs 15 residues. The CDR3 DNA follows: TGTGCCAGTAGTAAAACAGACAGGGACACCGGGGAGCTGTTTTTT. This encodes CASSKTDRDTGELFF.

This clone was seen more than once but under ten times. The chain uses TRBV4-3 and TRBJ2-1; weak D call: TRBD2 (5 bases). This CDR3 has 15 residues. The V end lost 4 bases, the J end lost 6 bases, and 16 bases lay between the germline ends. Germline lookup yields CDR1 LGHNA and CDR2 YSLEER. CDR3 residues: CASSRRDTWGNEQFF. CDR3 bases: TGCGCCAGCAGCCGCCGGGATACTTGGGGCAATGAGCAGTTCTTC.

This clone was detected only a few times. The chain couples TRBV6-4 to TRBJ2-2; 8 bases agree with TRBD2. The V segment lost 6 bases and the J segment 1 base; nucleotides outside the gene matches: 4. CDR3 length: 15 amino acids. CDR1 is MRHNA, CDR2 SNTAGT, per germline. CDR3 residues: CASSAGGLNTGELFF. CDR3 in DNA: TGTGCCAGCAGCGCGGGGGGTTTGAACACCGGGGAGCTGTTTTTT.

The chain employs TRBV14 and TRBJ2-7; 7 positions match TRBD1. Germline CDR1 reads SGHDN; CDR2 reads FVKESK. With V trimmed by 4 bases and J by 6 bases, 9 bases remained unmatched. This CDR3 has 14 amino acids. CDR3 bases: TGTGCCAGCAGCCGCCCAATACAGGGGAGCGAGCAGTACTTC. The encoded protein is CASSRPIQGSEQYF.

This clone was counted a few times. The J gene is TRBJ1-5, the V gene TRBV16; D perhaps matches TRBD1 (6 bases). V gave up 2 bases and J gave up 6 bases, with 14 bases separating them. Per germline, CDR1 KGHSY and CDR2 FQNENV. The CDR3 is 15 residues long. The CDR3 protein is CASSQSLGGRQPQHF. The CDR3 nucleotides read TGTGCCAGCAGCCAAAGCCTAGGGGGTCGTCAGCCCCAGCATTTT.

The CDR3 is CASRVGTEGRRPQHF. The CDR3, as DNA: TGTGCCTCCCGGGTCGGGACAGAGGGAAGGCGGCCCCAGCATTTT. The chain couples TRBV6-6 to TRBJ1-5, with TRBD1 matching over 7 bases. Germline CDR1 MNHNY, CDR2 SVGAGI (reference sequence). The CDR3 spans 15 residues. Trimming removed 11 bases from V and 9 bases from J; junction bases left unmatched: 19.